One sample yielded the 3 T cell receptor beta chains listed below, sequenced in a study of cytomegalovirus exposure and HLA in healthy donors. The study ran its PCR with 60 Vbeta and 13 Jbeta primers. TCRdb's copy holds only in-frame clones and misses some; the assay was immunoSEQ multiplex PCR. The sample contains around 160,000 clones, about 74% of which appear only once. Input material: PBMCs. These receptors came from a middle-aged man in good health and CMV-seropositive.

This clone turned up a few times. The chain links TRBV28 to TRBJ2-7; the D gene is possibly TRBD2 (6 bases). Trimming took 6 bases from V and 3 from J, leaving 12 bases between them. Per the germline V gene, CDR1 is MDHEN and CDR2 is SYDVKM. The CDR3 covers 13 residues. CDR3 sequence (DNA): TGTGCCAGCAGGGGGACTGACTTCTACGAGCAGTACTTC. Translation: CASRGTDFYEQYF.

CDR3 in DNA: TGTGCCAGCCTTGTGCCAGAGGACTCTCTCACAGATACGCAGTATTTT. This gives the protein CASLVPEDSLTDTQYF. J is TRBJ2-3 and V is TRBV2; a weak D match, TRBD2 (5 bases). The CDR3 runs to 16 residues. Germline V gives CDR1 SNHLY, CDR2 FYNNEI. The ends were cut back, 8 bases at V and 2 bases at J, with 20 bases in the middle.

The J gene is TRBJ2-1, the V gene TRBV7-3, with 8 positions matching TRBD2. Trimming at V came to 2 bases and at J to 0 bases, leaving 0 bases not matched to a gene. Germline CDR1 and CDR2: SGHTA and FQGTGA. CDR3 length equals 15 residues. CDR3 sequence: CASSLGTSSYNEQFF. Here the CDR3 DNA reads TGTGCCAGCAGCTTAGGGACTAGCTCCTACAATGAGCAGTTCTTC.